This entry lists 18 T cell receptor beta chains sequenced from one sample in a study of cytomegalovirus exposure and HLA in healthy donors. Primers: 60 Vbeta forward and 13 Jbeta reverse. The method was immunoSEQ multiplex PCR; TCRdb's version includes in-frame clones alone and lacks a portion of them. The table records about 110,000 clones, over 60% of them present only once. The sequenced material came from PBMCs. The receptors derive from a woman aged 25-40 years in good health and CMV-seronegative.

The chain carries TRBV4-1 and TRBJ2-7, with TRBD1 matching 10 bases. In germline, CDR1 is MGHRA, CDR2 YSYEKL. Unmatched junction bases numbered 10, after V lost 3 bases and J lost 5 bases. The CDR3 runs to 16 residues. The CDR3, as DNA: TGCGCCAGCAGCCAGACCTGGGGACAGGGGAGACACGAGCAGTACTTC. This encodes CASSQTWGQGRHEQYF.

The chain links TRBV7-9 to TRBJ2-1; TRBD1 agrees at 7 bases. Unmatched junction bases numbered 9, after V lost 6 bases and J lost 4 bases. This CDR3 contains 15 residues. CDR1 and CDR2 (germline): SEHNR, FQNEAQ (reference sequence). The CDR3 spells CASRATGLDYNEQFF. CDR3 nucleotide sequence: TGTGCCAGCAGGGCGACAGGGCTCGATTACAATGAGCAGTTCTTC.

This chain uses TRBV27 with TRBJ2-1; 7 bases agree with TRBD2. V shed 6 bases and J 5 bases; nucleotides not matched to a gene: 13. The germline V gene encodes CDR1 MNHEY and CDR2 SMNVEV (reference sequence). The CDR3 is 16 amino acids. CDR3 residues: CASSRSVGLADNEQFF. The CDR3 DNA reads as TGTGCCAGCAGCCGGTCCGTAGGGCTAGCGGACAATGAGCAGTTCTTC.

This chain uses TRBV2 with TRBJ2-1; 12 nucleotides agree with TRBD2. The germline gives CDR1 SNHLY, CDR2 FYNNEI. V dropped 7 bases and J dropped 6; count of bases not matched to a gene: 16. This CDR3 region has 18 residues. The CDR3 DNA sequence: TGTGCCAGCAAGGGGAGAGGACTAGCGGGATACACAATCAATGAGCAGTTCTTC. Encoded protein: CASKGRGLAGYTINEQFF.

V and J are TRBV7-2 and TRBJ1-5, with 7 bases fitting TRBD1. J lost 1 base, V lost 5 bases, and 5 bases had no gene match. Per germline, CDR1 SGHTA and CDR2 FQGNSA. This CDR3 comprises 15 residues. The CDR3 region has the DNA TGTGCCAGCAGCCAAACAGGGGTGAGCAATCAGCCCCAGCATTTT. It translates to CASSQTGVSNQPQHF.

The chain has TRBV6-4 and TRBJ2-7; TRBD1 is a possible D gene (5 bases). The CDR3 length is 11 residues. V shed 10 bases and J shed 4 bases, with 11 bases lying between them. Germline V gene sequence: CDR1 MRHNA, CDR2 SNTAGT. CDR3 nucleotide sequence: TGTGCCATTTCAGACAGTTACGAGCAGTACTTC. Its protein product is CAISDSYEQYF.

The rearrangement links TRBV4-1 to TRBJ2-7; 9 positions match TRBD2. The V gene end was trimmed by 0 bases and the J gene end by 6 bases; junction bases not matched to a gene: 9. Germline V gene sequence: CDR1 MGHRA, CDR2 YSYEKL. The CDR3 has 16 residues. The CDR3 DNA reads TGCGCCAGCAGCCAAGACGGGACTAGCCGGATGGGCGAGCAGTACTTC. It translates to CASSQDGTSRMGEQYF.

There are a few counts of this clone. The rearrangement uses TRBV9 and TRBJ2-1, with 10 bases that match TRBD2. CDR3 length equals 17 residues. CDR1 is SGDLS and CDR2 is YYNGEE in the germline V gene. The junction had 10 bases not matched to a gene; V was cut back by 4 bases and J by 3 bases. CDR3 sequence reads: CASSTGLAEAGYNEQFF. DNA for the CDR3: TGTGCCAGCAGCACAGGACTAGCGGAAGCAGGCTACAATGAGCAGTTCTTC.

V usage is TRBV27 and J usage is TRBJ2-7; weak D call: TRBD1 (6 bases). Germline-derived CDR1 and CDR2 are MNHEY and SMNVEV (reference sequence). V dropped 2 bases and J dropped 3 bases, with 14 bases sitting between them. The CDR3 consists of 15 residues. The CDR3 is CASSLDTGTHYEQYF. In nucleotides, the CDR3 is TGTGCCAGCAGTTTAGATACAGGGACCCACTACGAGCAGTACTTC.

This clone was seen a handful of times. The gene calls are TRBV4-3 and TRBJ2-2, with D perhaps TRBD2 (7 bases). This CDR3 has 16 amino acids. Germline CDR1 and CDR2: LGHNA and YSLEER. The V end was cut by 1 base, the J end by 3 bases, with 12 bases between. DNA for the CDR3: TGCGCCAGCAGCCAAGGGAGGGGGGGTTACACCGGGGAGCTGTTTTTT. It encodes CASSQGRGGYTGELFF.

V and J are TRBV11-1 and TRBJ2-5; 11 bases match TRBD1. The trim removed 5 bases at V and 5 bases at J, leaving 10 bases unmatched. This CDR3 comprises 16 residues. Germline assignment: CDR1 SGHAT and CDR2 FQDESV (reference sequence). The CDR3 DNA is TGTGCCAGCAGCCAATTCGGACAGGGGGCTTTTGAGACCCAGTACTTC. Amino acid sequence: CASSQFGQGAFETQYF.

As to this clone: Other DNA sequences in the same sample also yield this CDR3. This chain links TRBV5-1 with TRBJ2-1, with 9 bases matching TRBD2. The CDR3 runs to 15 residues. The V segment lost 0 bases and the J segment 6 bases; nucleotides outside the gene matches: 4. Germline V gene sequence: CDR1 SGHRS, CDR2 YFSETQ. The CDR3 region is CASSLEGGRGNEQFF. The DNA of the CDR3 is TGCGCCAGCAGCTTGGAGGGCGGGAGGGGCAATGAGCAGTTCTTC.

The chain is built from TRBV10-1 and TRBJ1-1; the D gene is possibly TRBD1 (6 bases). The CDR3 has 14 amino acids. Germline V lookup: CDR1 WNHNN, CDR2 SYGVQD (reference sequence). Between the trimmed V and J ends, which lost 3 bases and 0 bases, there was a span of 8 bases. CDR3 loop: CASSEGGMNTEAFF. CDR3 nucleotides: TGCGCCAGCAGTGAAGGGGGTATGAACACTGAAGCTTTCTTT.

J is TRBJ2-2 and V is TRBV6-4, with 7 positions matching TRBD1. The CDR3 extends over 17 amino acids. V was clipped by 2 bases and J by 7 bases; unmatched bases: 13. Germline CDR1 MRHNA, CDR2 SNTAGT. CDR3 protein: CASSDEGKQGKIGELFF. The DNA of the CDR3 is TGTGCCAGCAGTGACGAGGGTAAACAGGGGAAGATCGGGGAGCTGTTTTTT.

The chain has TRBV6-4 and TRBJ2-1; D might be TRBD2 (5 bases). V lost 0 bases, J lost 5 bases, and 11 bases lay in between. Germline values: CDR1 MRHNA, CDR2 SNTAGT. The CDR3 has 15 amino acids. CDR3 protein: CASSDSAGGNNEQFF. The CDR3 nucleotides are TGTGCCAGCAGTGACTCTGCGGGCGGCAACAATGAGCAGTTCTTC.

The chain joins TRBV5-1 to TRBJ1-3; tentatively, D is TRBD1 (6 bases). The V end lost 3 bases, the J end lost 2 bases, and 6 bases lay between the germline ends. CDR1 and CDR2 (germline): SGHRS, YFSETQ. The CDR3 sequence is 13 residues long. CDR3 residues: CASSWDTGNTIYF. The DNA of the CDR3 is TGCGCCAGCAGCTGGGACACTGGAAACACCATATATTTT.

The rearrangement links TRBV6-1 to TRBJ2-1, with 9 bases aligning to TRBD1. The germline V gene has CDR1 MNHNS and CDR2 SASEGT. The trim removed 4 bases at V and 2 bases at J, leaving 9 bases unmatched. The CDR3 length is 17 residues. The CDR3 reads CASSGLVRTGAYNEQFF. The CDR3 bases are TGTGCCAGCAGTGGTCTCGTTCGGACAGGGGCCTACAATGAGCAGTTCTTC.

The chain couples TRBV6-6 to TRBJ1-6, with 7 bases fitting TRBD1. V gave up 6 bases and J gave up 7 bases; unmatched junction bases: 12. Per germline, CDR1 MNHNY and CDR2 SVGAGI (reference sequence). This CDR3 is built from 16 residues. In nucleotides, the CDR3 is TGTGCCAGCAGACTGAAGTTAAGGGGGCCAAATTCACCCCTCCACTTT. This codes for CASRLKLRGPNSPLHF.